This TCR beta chain comes out of a study of radiotherapy plus CTLA-4 blockade in lung cancer. Whole-study findings and limits: Expansion in blood of tumor-derived TCR clones was seen after radiotherapy plus ipilimumab.

As concerns this clone: Its antigen is not identified.

Germline V gives CDR1 SGHRS, CDR2 YFSETQ. The CDR3 is 15 residues long. V lost 0 bases and J 4 bases, leaving 11 bases between the germline ends. This table comes from immunoSEQ multiplex PCR, and its TCRdb copy is limited to in-frame clones, with some not included. In the table there are some 37,000 clones, 55% to 75% of which are singletons. J is TRBJ2-1 and V is TRBV5-1; a weak D match, TRBD2 (7 bases). This sequence was found in a human donor with non-small cell lung cancer who had stable disease on radiotherapy plus ipilimumab. The material sequenced was peripheral blood, taken from a patient treated with radiotherapy plus ipilimumab. This CDR3 reads CASSLVGGVYNEQFF. In DNA form, the CDR3 reads TGCGCCAGCAGCTTGGTAGGGGGGGTGTACAATGAGCAGTTCTTC. The full variable domain, rest sourced from reference TRBV5-1 and TRBJ2-1, is KAGVTQTPRYLIKTRGQQVTLSCSPISGHRSVSWYQQTPGQGLQFLFEYFSETQRNKGNFPGRFSGRQFSNSRSEMNVSTLELGDSALYLCASSLVGGVYNEQFFGPGTRLTVL.